The next 23 T cell receptor beta chains were all read from a single sample in a study of molecular identifiers for immune sequencing clone quantification. TCRdb re-derived calls from the PCR reads in MiXCR, one entry per CDR3 protein. The repertoire holds 80,000 to 130,000 distinct CDR3 sequences, with roughly a third as singletons. The material sequenced was naive CD8+ T cells from blood, with Jurkat cell RNA spiked in. Documented subset: FACS-sorted CD8+CD4-CCR7+CD45RA+ naive T cells. These receptor sequences come from a human donor in good health. Some libraries in this study had Jurkat cell RNA spiked in.

A note on this clonotype: A single base separates this from a much larger clone, so it may be a read error. This is likely a read error, given that the CDR3 carries no conserved phenylalanine or tryptophan at its end. J is TRBJ2-3 and V is TRBV20-1; D remains ambiguous. CDR3 length: 13 residues. Per the germline V gene, CDR1 is DFQATT and CDR2 is SNEGSKA (reference sequence). V gave up 2 bases and J gave up 3 bases, with 9 bases separating them. The CDR3 DNA sequence: TGCAGTGCTAGAAAATCCAATACAGATACGCAGTATTAT. Translated, it gives CSARKSNTDTQYY.

This clonotype was recorded a few times. This sequence joins TRBV4-1 and TRBJ2-7; TRBD2 matches at 9 bases. The V segment lost 3 bases and the J segment 0 bases; nucleotides outside the gene matches: 6. The CDR3 runs to 16 residues. Per the germline V gene, CDR1 is MGHRA and CDR2 is YSYEKL. The chain's CDR3 is CASSHDLAGASYEQYF. The CDR3 DNA is TGCGCCAGCAGCCATGACTTAGCGGGGGCCTCCTACGAGCAGTACTTC.

This clonotype was counted ten times or more. The V gene is TRBV6-2 or TRBV6-3, the J gene TRBJ2-3; the D is unclear. CDR1 and CDR2 (germline): MNHEY, SVGEGT. The CDR3 has 14 residues. V was trimmed by 6 bases and J by 4 bases, leaving 14 bases between them. CDR3 loop: CASRLWEPADTQYF. DNA of the CDR3: TGTGCCAGCAGACTATGGGAACCAGCAGATACGCAGTATTTT.

This clonotype was seen only a few times. The chain recombines TRBV4-1 with TRBJ2-7, with 10 bases lining up with TRBD1. Germline loops: CDR1 MGHRA, CDR2 YSYEKL. With 3 bases clipped from V and 6 bases from J, the junction kept 2 bases outside the gene matches. The CDR3 spans 13 residues. The CDR3 reads CASSQWTGGEQYF. In nucleotides, the CDR3 is TGCGCCAGCAGCCAGTGGACAGGGGGCGAGCAGTACTTC.

Notes on this clonotype: This may be a read error, as it is one base from a much larger clone. The chain recombines TRBV7-2 with TRBJ2-5; D unresolved. Germline values: CDR1 SGHTA, CDR2 FQGNSA. The CDR3 consists of 13 residues. This chain's CDR3 is CASSFYPEEAQYF. In DNA, the CDR3 is TGTGCCAGCAGCTTTTACCCAGAAGAGGCCCAGTACTTC.

Comment on this clonotype: A single base separates this from a much larger clone, so it may be a read error. J is TRBJ2-7 and V is TRBV5-5; perhaps TRBD1 as D (6 bases). The last part of the DNA fits TRBJ2-1 better; the J call may be wrong. Germline assignment: CDR1 SGHKS and CDR2 YYEKEE (reference sequence). The CDR3 length is 14 residues. Here the CDR3 reads CASSLGGPNYEQFF. The DNA for the CDR3 is TGTGCCAGCAGCTTAGGGGGTCCGAACTACGAGCAGTTCTTC.

In its sample, this clonotype was seen a few times. This sequence joins TRBV3-1 and TRBJ2-7, with D possibly being TRBD2 (6 bases). The CDR3 contains 17 residues. Germline V gene data show CDR1 as LGHDT and CDR2 as YNNKEL (reference sequence). V was cut by 0 bases and J by 3 bases, with 18 bases left in between. The CDR3 is CASSQDESGFGSYEQYF. CDR3 coding DNA: TGTGCCAGCAGCCAAGACGAAAGCGGGTTTGGAAGCTACGAGCAGTACTTC.

The chain links TRBV5-1 to TRBJ2-7; D is ambiguous. V dropped 4 bases and J dropped 3 bases, with 5 bases sitting between them. The germline V gene has CDR1 SGHRS and CDR2 YFSETQ. There are 11 residues in the CDR3. This CDR3 is CASSVDYEQYF. In nucleotides, the CDR3 is TGCGCCAGCAGCGTGGACTACGAGCAGTACTTC. The complete variable domain, with remaining parts taken from reference TRBV5-1 and TRBJ2-7, reads KAGVTQTPRYLIKTRGQQVTLSCSPISGHRSVSWYQQTPGQGLQFLFEYFSETQRNKGNFPGRFSGRQFSNSRSEMNVSTLELGDSALYLCASSVDYEQYFGPGTRLTVT.

In this sample, this clonotype turned up once. The junction departs from germline at one end; a sequencing error may be responsible. J is TRBJ2-2 and V is TRBV10-3, with D perhaps matching TRBD1 or TRBD2 (5 bases each). CDR1 is ENHRY, CDR2 SYGVKD, per germline. The CDR3 totals 16 residues. This chain's CDR3 is CATSGGPAQVSGELFF. The DNA for the CDR3 is TGTGCCACCAGTGGGGGACCCGCGCAGGTTTCCGGGGAGCTGTTTTTT.

Regarding this clonotype: Since a much larger clone is just one base distant, this may be a read error. No conserved phenylalanine or tryptophan is present at the end of the CDR3, so a read error is the likely explanation. This chain uses TRBV7-9 with TRBJ2-7; tentatively, D is TRBD1 (6 bases). Germline lookup yields CDR1 SEHNR and CDR2 FQNEAQ (reference sequence). Trimming cost V 4 bases and J 4 bases, with 23 bases left between them. This CDR3 has 17 amino acids. This chain's CDR3 is CASSSSRGVSIDYEQYI. The CDR3, as DNA: TGTGCCAGCAGCTCCAGCAGGGGAGTCTCCATAGATTACGAGCAGTACATC.

This clonotype was recorded many times. The chain recombines TRBV28 with TRBJ2-3, with D possibly matching TRBD2 (5 bases). This CDR3 has 15 residues. The germline V and J ends were trimmed by 4 bases and 2 bases, with 13 bases remaining between them. From germline, CDR1 is MDHEN and CDR2 SYDVKM. The CDR3, as DNA: TGTGCCAGCAGTTCTAGAACTAGTTCCACAGATACGCAGTATTTT. Translating it yields CASSSRTSSTDTQYF.

A note on this clonotype: A read error is likely, as this CDR3 ends without the conserved phenylalanine or tryptophan. CDR3 bases: TGTGCCAGCAGCTCTCAGTCTGAAGCTTTCTTA. Amino acids: CASSSQSEAFL. The chain employs TRBV7-9 and TRBJ1-1, with D unresolved. Germline CDR1 reads SEHNR; CDR2 reads FQNEAQ (reference sequence). V was pared by 4 bases and J by 6 bases, with 6 bases between. The CDR3 spans 11 residues.

This sequence joins TRBV4-3 and TRBJ2-7; perhaps TRBD2 as D (5 bases). The CDR3 has 15 residues. V lost 4 bases to trimming and J lost 4 bases, with 17 bases between them. Germline V lookup: CDR1 LGHNA, CDR2 YSLEER. This CDR3 reads CASSRQVLPGYEQYF. CDR3 DNA: TGCGCCAGCAGCCGCCAGGTCCTGCCGGGGTACGAGCAGTACTTC.

This clonotype occurred many times. The chain uses TRBV12-3 or TRBV12-4 and TRBJ1-4, with D unclear. This CDR3 has 11 amino acids. Trimming removed 6 bases from V and 4 bases from J, with 3 bases in between. CDR3 sequence: CASSLNEKLFF. The CDR3 DNA sequence: TGTGCCAGCAGCCTTAATGAAAAACTGTTTTTT.

To note about this clonotype: One base away lies a much larger clone, so this may be a sequencing read error. As the CDR3 is not closed by the conserved phenylalanine or tryptophan, this likely results from a read error. The rearrangement joins TRBV27 to TRBJ2-3, with TRBD2 matching over 8 bases. CDR1 and CDR2 from the germline V gene are MNHEY and SMNVEV (reference sequence). The CDR3 loop spans 14 amino acids. The J segment lost 5 bases and the V segment lost 8 bases, leaving 9 bases of the junction unmatched. The CDR3 DNA is TGTGCCAGCTCCCCGGGACTAGGATTAGATACGCAGTATTTA. Translating it yields CASSPGLGLDTQYL.

This clonotype was counted many times. This chain links TRBV5-4 with TRBJ1-5; no firm D call. V was cut by 1 base and J by 1 base, with 6 bases left in between. CDR3 length: 14 residues. CDR1 is SGHNT and CDR2 is YYREEE in the germline V gene (reference sequence). CDR3 nucleotide sequence: TGTGCCAGCAGCTTGCGGGGAAGCAATCAGCCCCAGCATTTT. Translated, it gives CASSLRGSNQPQHF.

V usage is TRBV6-2 or TRBV6-3 and J usage is TRBJ1-5; D not resolved. There are 14 residues in the CDR3. Trimming took 5 bases from V and 0 from J, leaving 8 bases between them. Germline-derived CDR1 and CDR2 are MNHEY and SVGEGT. The CDR3 nucleotides are TGTGCCAGCAGTACTGGCCATAGCAATCAGCCCCAGCATTTT. Protein: CASSTGHSNQPQHF.

This chain connects TRBV11-2 to TRBJ1-5; 8 positions match TRBD1. J lost 6 bases, V lost 3 bases, and 7 bases had no gene match. The CDR3 consists of 15 residues. Germline lookup yields CDR1 SGHAT and CDR2 FQNNGV. The DNA for the CDR3 is TGTGCCAGCAGCTTTGGGACAGGAATGGGTCAGCCCCAGCATTTT. As protein: CASSFGTGMGQPQHF.

The rearrangement joins TRBV5-4 to TRBJ2-7; 9 bases align to TRBD2. The V gene's germline CDR1 is SGHNT and CDR2 YYREEE (reference sequence). V lost 2 bases, J lost 0 bases, and 3 bases stayed unmatched. The CDR3 runs to 15 residues. The CDR3 bases are TGTGCCAGCAGCTTTAGCGGGAGCTCCTCCTACGAGCAGTACTTC. It is translated as CASSFSGSSSYEQYF.

This clonotype was counted between two and nine times. V is TRBV9 and J is TRBJ2-3, with TRBD2 matching over 7 bases. V trimming: 0 bases; J trimming: 4 bases; junction bases outside the gene matches: 8. This CDR3 region has 16 residues. Germline V gives CDR1 SGDLS, CDR2 YYNGEE. The CDR3 region is CASSVVGGRLADTQYF. Written as DNA, the CDR3 is TGTGCCAGCAGCGTAGTTGGCGGGAGACTGGCAGATACGCAGTATTTT.

This clonotype was recorded many times. The chain is built from TRBV28 and TRBJ2-3; 12 bases are a match to TRBD2. CDR3 length: 15 amino acids. The V gene's germline CDR1 is MDHEN and CDR2 SYDVKM. After removal of 6 bases from V and 6 bases from J, the junction contained 7 bases not matched to a gene. CDR3 DNA: TGTGCCAGCAGAGAGACTAGCGGGAGAGTGGATACGCAGTATTTT. This codes for CASRETSGRVDTQYF.

Comments on this clonotype: The conserved closing phenylalanine or tryptophan is absent in this CDR3, likely reflecting a read error. The chain recombines TRBV28 with TRBJ2-3, with no clear D. The CDR3 runs 11 residues. Trimming took 2 bases from V and 8 from J, leaving 5 bases between them. Germline-derived CDR1 and CDR2 are MDHEN and SYDVKM. CDR3 amino acids: CASSLGVTQYS. Written as DNA, the CDR3 is TGTGCCAGCAGTTTAGGAGTTACGCAGTATTCT.

Notes on this clonotype: A much larger clone lies a single base off, so this may be a read error. The chain joins TRBV7-9 to TRBJ2-5; TRBD1 or TRBD2 may be the D gene (5 bases each). CDR3 length equals 12 residues. V was shortened by 10 bases and J by 7 bases, with 16 bases between the two germline ends. Germline CDR1 SEHNR, CDR2 FQNEAQ (reference sequence). The CDR3 spells CAIRQGAGTQYF. The CDR3, as DNA: TGTGCCATTCGGCAGGGAGCAGGGACCCAGTACTTC.